The 5 T cell receptor beta chains listed next were all sequenced from one sample in a study of human T cells and chemical hapten exposure. TCRdb re-analysed the RACE reads in MiXCR, keeping a single row per CDR3 protein. This table holds 65,000 to 85,000 distinct CDR3 sequences, 10% found once. Time point meaning: patch test 1, 2 weeks after DPC sensitization. Specified treatment: therapeutic diphenylcyclopropenone sensitization with weekly scalp DPC. Sequencing used whole blood, obtained in connection with sensitization to the hapten diphenylcyclopropenone (DPC). The receptors stem from a woman in her forties or fifties with alopecia areata. Some clones in this sample may be carry-over from other donors' samples.

The chain joins TRBV20-1 to TRBJ1-5; no clear D gene. Germline CDR1 DFQATT, CDR2 SNEGSKA (reference sequence). The CDR3 runs to 13 residues. V lost 3 bases to trimming and J lost 5 bases, with 11 bases between them. CDR3 sequence (DNA): TGCAGTGCTAGTAAGGTAGGCGATCAGCCCCAGCATTTT. This encodes CSASKVGDQPQHF.

The rearrangement joins TRBV5-5 to TRBJ2-6, with TRBD1 matching 7 bases. Losses at the gene ends were 4 bases for V and 0 bases for J; bases not matched to a gene: 7. Looked up from germline, CDR1 is SGHKS and CDR2 is YYEKEE (reference sequence). There are 17 residues in the CDR3. The CDR3 sequence: CASSPGTASSGANVLTF. CDR3 sequence (DNA): TGTGCCAGCAGCCCCGGGACAGCGTCCTCTGGGGCCAACGTCCTGACTTTC.

The CDR3 DNA is TGTGCCGGTTCTCAGGAAGGCGCCACCGGGGAGCTGTTTTTT. It yields the protein CAGSQEGATGELFF. The chain joins TRBV7-8 to TRBJ2-2; D gene uncertain. V was trimmed by 11 bases and J by 4 bases, leaving 17 bases between them. Germline V CDR1 and CDR2: SGHVS, FQNEAQ. The CDR3 extends over 14 amino acids. The full variable domain, in which reference TRBV7-8 and TRBJ2-2 provide the parts outside the CDR3, is GAGVSQSPRYKVAKRGQDVALRCDPISGHVSLFWYQQALGQGPEFLTYFQNEAQLDKSGLPSDRFFAERPEGSVSTLKIQRTQQEDSAVYLCAGSQEGATGELFFGEGSRLTVL.

This clonotype was observed a handful of times. The rearrangement links TRBV2 to TRBJ2-2, with 7 bases matching TRBD1. Germline-derived CDR1 and CDR2 are SNHLY and FYNNEI. The CDR3 runs to 15 residues. V was clipped by 10 bases and J by 6 bases; unmatched bases: 14. The CDR3 DNA is TGTGCCACCCAGGGGGACGGCAGAGTTTCCGGGGAGCTGTTTTTT. Protein: CATQGDGRVSGELFF.

This clonotype was counted only a few times. This chain uses TRBV7-8 with TRBJ2-3, with TRBD2 matching 11 bases. Germline-derived CDR1 and CDR2 are SGHVS and FQNEAQ. V dropped 0 bases and J dropped 6; count of bases not matched to a gene: 8. The length of the CDR3 is 17 residues. The CDR3 DNA sequence: TGTGCCAGCAGCTTAGCGGCCCTAGCGGGAGGAGGGGATACGCAGTATTTT. Its translation: CASSLAALAGGGDTQYF.